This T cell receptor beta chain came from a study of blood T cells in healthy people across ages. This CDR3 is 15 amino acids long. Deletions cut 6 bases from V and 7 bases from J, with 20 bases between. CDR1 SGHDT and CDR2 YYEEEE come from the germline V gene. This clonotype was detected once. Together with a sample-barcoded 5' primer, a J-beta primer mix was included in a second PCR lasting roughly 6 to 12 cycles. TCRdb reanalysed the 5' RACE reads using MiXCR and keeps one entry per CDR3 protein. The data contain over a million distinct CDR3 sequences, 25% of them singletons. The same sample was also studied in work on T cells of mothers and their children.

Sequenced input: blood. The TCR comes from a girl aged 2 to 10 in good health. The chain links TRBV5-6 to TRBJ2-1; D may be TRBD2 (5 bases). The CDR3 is CASTFRTGEANEQFF. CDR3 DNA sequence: TGTGCCAGCACCTTTAGGACTGGAGAGGCGAATGAGCAGTTCTTC. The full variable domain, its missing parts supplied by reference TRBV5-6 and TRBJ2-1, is DAGVTQSPTHLIKTRGQQVTLRCSPKSGHDTVSWYQQALGQGPQFIFQYYEEEERQRGNFPDRFSGHQFPNYSSELNVNALLLGDSALYLCASTFRTGEANEQFFGPGTRLTVL.